The entry that follows covers one T cell receptor beta chain sequence. These data come from a study of blood T cell repertoires in COVID-19. As processed by the authors: Amplification from reference gene primers served as the basis for estimated nucleated cell counts. The protocol was immunoSEQ multiplex PCR, while the TCRdb copy is restricted to in-frame clones and leaves out a portion. V and J calls and clone size follow that table, whereas D and trimming were derived from the DNA. The sample lists about 33,000 clones; roughly 84% were seen once. The CDR3 has 14 residues. CDR1 and CDR2 from the germline V gene are MDHEN and SYDVKM. Trimming left V 6 bases short and J 10 bases short, with 16 bases between.

Sequenced sample: peripheral blood. The source of this sequence is a human donor in a cohort sampled during active COVID-19. The gene calls are TRBV28 and TRBJ1-6; the D gene is possibly TRBD1 (6 bases). The CDR3 region has the DNA TGTGCCAGCAGGCCAACCAGGGGAGGGTCACCCCTCCACTTT. Translating it yields CASRPTRGGSPLHF.